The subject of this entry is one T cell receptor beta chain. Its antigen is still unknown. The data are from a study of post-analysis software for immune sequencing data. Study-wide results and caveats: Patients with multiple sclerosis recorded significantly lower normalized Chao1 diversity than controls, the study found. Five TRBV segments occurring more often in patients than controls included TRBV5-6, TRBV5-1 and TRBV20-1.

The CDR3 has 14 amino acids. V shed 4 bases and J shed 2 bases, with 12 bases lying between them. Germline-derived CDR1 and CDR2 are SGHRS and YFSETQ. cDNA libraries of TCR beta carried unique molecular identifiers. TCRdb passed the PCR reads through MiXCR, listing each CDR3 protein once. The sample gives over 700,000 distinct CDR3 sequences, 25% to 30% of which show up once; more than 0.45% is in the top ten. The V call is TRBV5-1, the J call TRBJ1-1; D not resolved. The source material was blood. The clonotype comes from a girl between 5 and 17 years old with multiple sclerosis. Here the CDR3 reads CASSPRAENTEAFF. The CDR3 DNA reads TGCGCCAGCAGCCCCCGGGCAGAAAACACTGAAGCTTTCTTT.